This T cell receptor (beta chain) was retrieved from a study of naive and memory T cell subsets. The CDR3 covers 14 residues. Germline-derived CDR1 and CDR2 are LGHNA and YNFKEQ. V shed 4 bases and J 6 bases; nucleotides not matched to a gene: 4. Study results and caveats: Over 90% of naive TCR sequences appeared only once, unlike memory subsets.

After CD4 positive bead selection, the CD4-negative fraction gave CD8 T cells. This clonotype was counted at least ten times. The antigen is not known. Two oligonucleotides, mixed equimolar, formed the beta constant-region primer covering TRBC1 and TRBC2. Via MiXCR, TCRdb re-called the UMI-ligation and nested PCR reads, giving one row per CDR3 protein. Of more than 4,000 distinct CDR3 sequences in the sample, 7.2% were seen once. The chain employs TRBV4-2 and TRBJ2-1, with 9 bases matching TRBD1. The sample comprised CD4+ TEMRA cells from blood. Subset here: effector memory re-expressing CD45RA, CD45RA+ CD27-. The sequence was obtained from a human donor in good health. The CDR3 sequence: CASSRPTGGNEQFF. The CDR3 DNA is TGTGCCAGCAGCCGCCCGACAGGGGGCAATGAGCAGTTCTTC.